This TCR beta chain was documented in a study of blood T cells in healthy people across ages. General observations from the study: Aged donors had fewer naive CD4+ cells and lower diversity than long-lived donors.

Worth noting for this clonotype: The antigen is undetermined.

The CDR3 runs to 15 residues. Trimming at V came to 3 bases and at J to 5 bases, leaving 7 bases not matched to a gene. It was with a sample-barcoded 5' primer and a J-beta primer mix that a second PCR of roughly 6 to 11 cycles was run. TCRdb fed the 5' RACE reads into MiXCR, producing one record per CDR3 protein. This table holds hundreds of thousands of distinct CDR3 sequences, approximately 53% found once. The sample comprised blood. The chain joins TRBV12-3 or TRBV12-4 to TRBJ2-7; 10 nucleotides align to TRBD2. The clonotype was recovered from a man at least 80 years old in good health. CDR3 sequence (DNA): TGTGCCAGCAGTTTGGGGAGCGGGAGGGCCAACGAGCAGTACTTC. Amino acids: CASSLGSGRANEQYF.